This TCR beta chain was recorded in a study of blood T cells in healthy people across ages. The J segment lost 0 bases and the V segment lost 5 bases, leaving 1 base of the junction unmatched. The CDR3 contains 14 residues. Germline V lookup: CDR1 SGHTA, CDR2 FQGNSA. For the second PCR, which ran for roughly 6 to 11 cycles, a sample-barcoded 5' primer and a J-beta primer mix were used. All samples yielded 3 million or more CDR3-containing paired-end reads. TCRdb recomputed calls from the 5' RACE reads with MiXCR, one row per CDR3 protein. The sample yields approximately 350,000 distinct CDR3 sequences, approximately 52% seen once.

Sequencing was performed on blood. J is TRBJ2-1 and V is TRBV7-2; 7 bases align to TRBD2. This TCR derives from a man between 60 and 70 years old in good health. The CDR3 region has the DNA TGTGCCAGCAGCGGGGGGGACTCCTACAATGAGCAGTTCTTC. It is translated as CASSGGDSYNEQFF.